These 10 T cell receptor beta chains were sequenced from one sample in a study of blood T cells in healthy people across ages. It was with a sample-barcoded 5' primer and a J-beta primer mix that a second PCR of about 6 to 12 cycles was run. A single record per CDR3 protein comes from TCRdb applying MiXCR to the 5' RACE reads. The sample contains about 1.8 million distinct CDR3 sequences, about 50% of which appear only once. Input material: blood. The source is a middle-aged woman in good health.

CDR3 amino acids: CATSAPPSYEQFF. As DNA, the CDR3 is TGTGCCACCAGTGCCCCTCCGAGCTATGAGCAGTTCTTC. V is TRBV24-1 and J is TRBJ2-1, with unresolved D. The germline gives CDR1 KGHDR, CDR2 SFDVKD. Trimming pared 5 bases from V and 8 bases from J, leaving 12 bases between. The CDR3 consists of 13 residues.

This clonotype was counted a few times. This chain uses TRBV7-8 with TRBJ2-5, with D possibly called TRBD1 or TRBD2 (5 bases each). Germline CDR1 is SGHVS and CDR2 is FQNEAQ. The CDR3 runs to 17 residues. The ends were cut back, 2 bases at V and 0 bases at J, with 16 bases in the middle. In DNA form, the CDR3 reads TGTGCCAGCAGCTTAAGGCGGGCAGGGAACAACCAAGAGACCCAGTACTTC. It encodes CASSLRRAGNNQETQYF.

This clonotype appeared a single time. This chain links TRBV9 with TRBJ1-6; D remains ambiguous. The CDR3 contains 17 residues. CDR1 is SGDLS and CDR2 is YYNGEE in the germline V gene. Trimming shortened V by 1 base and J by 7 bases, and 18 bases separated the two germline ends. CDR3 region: CASSVKSAVWSNSPLHF. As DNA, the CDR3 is TGTGCCAGCAGCGTAAAGTCGGCGGTGTGGAGCAATTCACCCCTCCACTTT. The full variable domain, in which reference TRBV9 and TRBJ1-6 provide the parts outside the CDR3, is DSGVTQTPKHLITATGQRVTLRCSPRSGDLSVYWYQQSLDQGLQFLIQYYNGEERAKGNILERFSAQQFPDLHSELNLSSLELGDSALYFCASSVKSAVWSNSPLHFGNGTRLTVT.

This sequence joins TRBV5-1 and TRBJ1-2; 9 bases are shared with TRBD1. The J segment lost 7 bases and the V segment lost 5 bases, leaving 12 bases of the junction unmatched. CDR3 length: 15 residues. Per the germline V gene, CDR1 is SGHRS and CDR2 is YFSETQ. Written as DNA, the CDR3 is TGCGCCAGCAGTGATACAGGGGGCGCTTATGGTGGCTACACCTTC. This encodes CASSDTGGAYGGYTF.

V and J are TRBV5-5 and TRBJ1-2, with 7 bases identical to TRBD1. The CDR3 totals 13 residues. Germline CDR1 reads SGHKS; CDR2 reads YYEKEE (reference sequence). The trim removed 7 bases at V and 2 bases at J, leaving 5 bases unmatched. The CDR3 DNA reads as TGTGCCAGCGGGGACAGACAGAACTATGGCTACACCTTC. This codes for CASGDRQNYGYTF.

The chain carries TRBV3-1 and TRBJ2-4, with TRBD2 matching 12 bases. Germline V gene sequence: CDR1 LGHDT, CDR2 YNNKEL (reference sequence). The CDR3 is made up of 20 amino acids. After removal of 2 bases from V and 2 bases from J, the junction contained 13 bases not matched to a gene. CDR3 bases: TGTGCCAGCAGCCAAATGACTAGACTAGCGGGGGCGTCGTCCAAAAACATTCAGTACTTC. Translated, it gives CASSQMTRLAGASSKNIQYF.

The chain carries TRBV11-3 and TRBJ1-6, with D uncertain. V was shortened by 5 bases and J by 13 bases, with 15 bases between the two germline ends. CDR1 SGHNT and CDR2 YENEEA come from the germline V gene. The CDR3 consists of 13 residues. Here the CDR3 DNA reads TGTGCCAGCAGCCCGGGCCCCCTCCATCCCCTCCACTTT. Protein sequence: CASSPGPLHPLHF.

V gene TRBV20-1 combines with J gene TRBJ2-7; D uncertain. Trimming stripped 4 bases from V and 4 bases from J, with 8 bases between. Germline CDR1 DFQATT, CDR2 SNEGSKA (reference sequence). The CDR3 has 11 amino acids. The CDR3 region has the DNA TGCAGTGCTATAATATCGTACGAGCAGTACTTC. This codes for CSAIISYEQYF.

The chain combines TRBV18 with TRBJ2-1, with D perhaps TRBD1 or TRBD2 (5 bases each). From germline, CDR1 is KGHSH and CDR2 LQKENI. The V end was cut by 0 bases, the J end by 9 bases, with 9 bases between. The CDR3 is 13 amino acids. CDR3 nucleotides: TGTGCCAGCTCACCACCGCCAGGGACTGAGCAGTTCTTC. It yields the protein CASSPPPGTEQFF.

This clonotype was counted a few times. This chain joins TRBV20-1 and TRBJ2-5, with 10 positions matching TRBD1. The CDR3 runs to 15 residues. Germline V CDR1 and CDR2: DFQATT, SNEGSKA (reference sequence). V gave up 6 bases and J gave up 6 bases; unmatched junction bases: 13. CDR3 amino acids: CSAPDRGRRQKTQYF. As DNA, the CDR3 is TGCAGTGCCCCCGACAGGGGGCGCAGACAAAAGACCCAGTACTTC.